A selection of T cell receptor beta chains follows, all from one sample in a study of blood T cell repertoires in COVID-19. The table came from immunoSEQ multiplex PCR; TCRdb's copy has only in-frame clones and leaves some out. Of some 150,000 clones detected, roughly 84% appear once; the ten largest clones hold 13% to 15%. Input material: peripheral blood. The receptors derive from a woman between 65 and 79 years old with COVID-19, enrolled during active disease. The CDR3 runs from the conserved cysteine through the conserved F or W. A D gene is named only where the DNA matches it firmly. Only some rows state a clone size, as once, few, many or a class for expanded clones.

>NA|TRBD1|TRBV20-1|TRBJ2-7
CSAKTGIEQYF
TGCAGTGCTAAGACAGGGATCGAGCAGTACTTC
>NA|TRBD1|TRBV27|TRBJ1-2
CASSLSGTGDPYGYTF
TGTGCCAGCAGTTTATCGGGCACAGGGGATCCCTATGGCTACACCTTC
>NA|TRBD1|TRBV13|TRBJ1-1
CASSFGQGGTEAFF
TGTGCCAGCAGCTTTGGACAGGGTGGCACTGAAGCTTTCTTT
>NA|NA|TRBV5-1|TRBJ1-1
CASSFRQGPGTEAFF
TGCGCCAGCAGCTTCCGGCAGGGGCCTGGCACTGAAGCTTTCTTT
>few|TRBD2|TRBV29-1|TRBJ2-7
CSVALAGDEQYF
TGCAGCGTCGCTTTAGCGGGAGACGAGCAGTACTTC
>NA|TRBD2|TRBV10-2|TRBJ2-3
CASSESGGLSTDTQYF
TGCGCCAGCAGTGAGTCGGGAGGGCTCAGCACAGATACGCAGTATTTT
>NA|NA|TRBV14|TRBJ2-2
CASSQTQGRSGTGELFF
TGTGCCAGCAGCCAAACACAAGGGCGGTCGGGGACCGGGGAGCTGTTTTTT
>few|TRBD1|TRBV29-1|TRBJ1-5
CSVAPDRAQPQHF
TGCAGCGTTGCCCCAGACAGGGCCCAGCCCCAGCATTTT
>NA|TRBD1|TRBV5-8|TRBJ2-2
CASSTGVDRELFF
TGTGCCAGCAGCACAGGGGTTGACCGGGAGCTGTTTTTT
>once|NA|TRBV3-1/TRBV3-2|TRBJ1-1
CASIHQGSTEAFF
TGTGCCAGCATACACCAGGGGTCCACTGAAGCTTTCTTT
>NA|TRBD2|TRBV2|TRBJ2-1
CASRIAGGVYNEQFF
TGTGCCAGCAGGATAGCGGGAGGGGTCTACAATGAGCAGTTCTTC
>NA|TRBD1|TRBV10-1|TRBJ2-1
CASSEWRQGAYNEQFF
TGCGCCAGCAGTGAGTGGAGACAGGGGGCCTACAATGAGCAGTTCTTC
>NA|NA|TRBV6-2/TRBV6-3|TRBJ1-1
CASSYSRENTEAFF
TGTGCCAGCAGTTACTCCCGGGAGAACACTGAAGCTTTCTTT
>NA|TRBD1|TRBV28|TRBJ1-1
CASREGANTEAFF
TGTGCCAGCAGAGAGGGGGCGAACACTGAAGCTTTCTTT
>NA|TRBD1|TRBV29-1|TRBJ1-6
CSVGEGGSSPLHF
TGCAGCGTTGGGGAAGGGGGCAGTTCACCCCTCCACTTT
>NA|NA|TRBV29-1|TRBJ2-7
CSVEAPYSSYEQYF
TGCAGCGTTGAAGCCCCTTATAGCTCCTACGAGCAGTACTTC
>NA|NA|TRBV5-8|TRBJ2-1
CASSSTLWSSYNEQFF
TGTGCCAGCAGCTCCACCCTTTGGAGCTCCTACAATGAGCAGTTCTTC
>NA|TRBD1|TRBV19|TRBJ2-7
CASSAGTGMYEQYF
TGTGCCAGTAGCGCCGGGACAGGGATGTACGAGCAGTACTTC
>NA|NA|TRBV7-8|TRBJ1-5
CASSPPRGGNSNQPQHF
TGTGCCAGCAGCCCTCCACGCGGGGGCAACAGCAATCAGCCCCAGCATTTT
>NA|NA|TRBV6-5|TRBJ2-4
CASSYGVAGKNIQYF
TGTGCCAGCAGTTACGGCGTGGCGGGCAAAAACATTCAGTACTTC
>NA|NA|TRBV12-3/TRBV12-4|TRBJ1-1
CASSPPHRAEAFF
TGTGCCAGCAGTCCACCGCACCGCGCTGAAGCTTTCTTT
>NA|NA|TRBV5-6|TRBJ2-1
CASSHDRSQWNEQFF
TGTGCCAGCAGCCACGACAGGTCTCAGTGGAATGAGCAGTTCTTC
>NA|TRBD2|TRBV9|TRBJ2-1
CASSVHGSSGANNEQFF
TGTGCCAGCAGCGTTCATGGTTCGAGCGGGGCCAACAATGAGCAGTTCTTC
>NA|NA|TRBV9|TRBJ2-1
CASNQAGNTYSSYNEQFF
TGTGCCAGCAACCAAGCCGGGAACACCTACAGCTCCTACAATGAGCAGTTCTTC
>once|TRBD1|TRBV3-1/TRBV3-2|TRBJ2-1
CASSLGQGGGNEQFF
TGTGCCAGCAGCTTAGGACAGGGAGGAGGCAATGAGCAGTTCTTC
>NA|TRBD1|TRBV28|TRBJ2-7
CASSLGAGGFLAYEQYF
TGTGCCAGCAGTTTAGGGGCAGGGGGCTTTTTGGCTTACGAGCAGTACTTC
>NA|NA|TRBV7-8|TRBJ2-5
CASRWGLRTETQYF
TGTGCCAGCAGGTGGGGACTTAGAACAGAGACCCAGTACTTC
>NA|NA|TRBV6-5|TRBJ1-5
CASKAGYSNQPQHF
TGTGCCAGCAAGGCAGGATATAGCAATCAGCCCCAGCATTTT
>NA|TRBD1|TRBV28|TRBJ2-7
CASSLSGQGAKQYF
TGTGCCAGCAGTTTATCGGGACAGGGGGCGAAGCAGTACTTC
>once|TRBD2|TRBV10-2|TRBJ2-1
CASLGLERMDEQFF
TGCGCCAGCTTAGGACTAGAGAGGATGGATGAGCAGTTCTTC
>NA|NA|TRBV5-1|TRBJ1-5
CASSLGGQNQPQHF
TGCGCCAGCAGCTTGGGGGGACAAAATCAGCCCCAGCATTTT
>NA|TRBD1|TRBV7-8|TRBJ2-7
CASSLPGGYEQYF
TGTGCCAGCAGCTTACCAGGGGGCTACGAGCAGTACTTC
>NA|TRBD2|TRBV5-5|TRBJ2-7
CASSSEGTSGIYEQYF
TGTGCCAGCAGCTCAGAGGGGACTAGCGGGATATACGAGCAGTACTTC
>NA|NA|TRBV7-9|TRBJ2-5
CASSPSRTLYQETQYF
TGTGCCAGCAGCCCAAGCAGGACTCTGTACCAAGAGACCCAGTACTTC
>NA|NA|TRBV6-6|TRBJ1-1
CASSYGQGTEAFF
TGTGCCAGCAGTTACGGGCAGGGCACTGAAGCTTTCTTT
>NA|NA|TRBV5-1|TRBJ1-4
CASSLGGVLAEKLFF
TGCGCCAGCAGCCTTGGGGGGGTGTTGGCGGAAAAACTGTTTTTT
>NA|TRBD1|TRBV19|TRBJ2-3
CASSGTGASHVITQYF
TGTGCCAGTAGTGGGACAGGGGCCTCCCATGTCATCACGCAGTATTTT
>NA|TRBD1|TRBV5-1|TRBJ2-7
CASSWRGQDEQYF
TGCGCCAGCAGCTGGCGGGGACAGGACGAGCAGTACTTC
>NA|NA|TRBV6-5|TRBJ1-1
CASFRESNTEAFF
TGTGCCAGCTTTCGGGAGTCGAACACTGAAGCTTTCTTT
>NA|TRBD1|TRBV5-4|TRBJ2-3
CASSFRTGLTDTQYF
TGTGCCAGCAGCTTCCGGACAGGGCTTACAGATACGCAGTATTTT
>NA|NA|TRBV5-6|TRBJ2-7
CASSLGSVTVNHEQYF
TGTGCCAGCAGCTTAGGATCCGTGACAGTAAACCACGAGCAGTACTTC
>NA|NA|TRBV28|TRBJ2-1
CASKLQNGEQFF
TGTGCCAGCAAACTCCAAAACGGTGAGCAGTTCTTC
>NA|NA|TRBV7-9|TRBJ2-2
CASRKREEGTGELFF
TGTGCCAGCAGGAAAAGGGAGGAAGGCACCGGGGAGCTGTTTTTT
>NA|NA|TRBV29-1|TRBJ2-7
CSVVRRQSYEQYF
TGCAGCGTTGTCCGAAGACAGAGCTACGAGCAGTACTTC
>NA|NA|TRBV6-6|TRBJ1-1
CASSSPGEAFF
TGTGCCAGCAGTTCTCCCGGGGAAGCTTTCTTT
>NA|TRBD1|TRBV30|TRBJ1-4
CAWSEDRGVVKLFF
TGTGCCTGGAGTGAAGACAGGGGGGTGGTAAAACTGTTTTTT
>NA|NA|TRBV27|TRBJ1-1
CASSLGGWNTEAFF
TGTGCCAGCAGTCTTGGAGGGTGGAACACTGAAGCTTTCTTT
>NA|TRBD1|TRBV10-3|TRBJ2-1
CAITALGQGINEQFF
TGTGCCATCACTGCTTTAGGACAGGGGATCAATGAGCAGTTCTTC
>NA|TRBD2|TRBV2|TRBJ2-5
CASTSGGYQETQYF
TGTGCCAGCACTAGCGGGGGGTACCAAGAGACCCAGTACTTC
>NA|TRBD1|TRBV9|TRBJ1-3
CASSAGTGGNTIYF
TGTGCCAGCAGCGCAGGGACAGGGGGAAACACCATATATTTT
>NA|NA|TRBV6-5|TRBJ2-7
CASSRNEGAYEQYF
TGTGCCAGCAGTAGGAATGAGGGGGCCTACGAGCAGTACTTC
>once|NA|TRBV14|TRBJ2-3
CASSQGPGKGADTQYF
TGTGCCAGCAGCCAAGGCCCAGGGAAAGGGGCAGATACGCAGTATTTT